One and the same sample provided the 15 T cell receptor beta chains below, sequenced in a study of cytomegalovirus exposure and HLA in healthy donors. The PCR employed 60 Vbeta primers together with 13 Jbeta primers. Libraries were prepared by immunoSEQ multiplex PCR; TCRdb keeps only in-frame clonotypes and omits some of them. The sample shows about 69,000 clones, approximately 80% of them seen only once. Sequencing was done on a sample of PBMCs. The receptors come from a man aged 18 to 29 in good health and CMV-seronegative.

The J gene is TRBJ2-7, the V gene TRBV14; D unresolved. The CDR3 covers 13 residues. Germline V gene lookup returns CDR1 SGHDN and CDR2 FVKESK. V shed 3 bases and J shed 7 bases, with 13 bases lying between them. CDR3 DNA sequence: TGTGCCAGCAGCCAGGAGAGTAAGAGGGAGCAGTACTTC. Translation gives CASSQESKREQYF.

This clone was detected only once. The chain joins TRBV7-9 to TRBJ1-2; no firm D call. This CDR3 is built from 12 residues. Trimming took 2 bases from V and 4 from J, leaving 5 bases between them. CDR1 and CDR2 (germline): SEHNR, FQNEAQ (reference sequence). Written as DNA, the CDR3 is TGTGCCAGCAGCTTAAACAGCTATGGCTACACCTTC. It codes for CASSLNSYGYTF.

CDR3 sequence: CASSGPGTGNYGYTF. Written as DNA, the CDR3 is TGTGCCAGCAGTGGGCCCGGGACAGGGAACTATGGCTACACCTTC. The chain couples TRBV27 to TRBJ1-2, with 9 positions matching TRBD1. The CDR3 has 15 residues. The ends lost 5 bases at V and 2 bases at J; junction bases unmatched: 6. Germline-derived CDR1 and CDR2 are MNHEY and SMNVEV (reference sequence).

The chain has TRBV7-9 and TRBJ2-2; 7 nucleotides agree with TRBD1. The CDR3 extends over 15 amino acids. J was trimmed by 2 bases and V by 5 bases; bases with no gene match: 5. Germline CDR1 reads SEHNR; CDR2 reads FQNEAQ (reference sequence). The CDR3 spells CASSPRGHNTGELFF. The CDR3, as DNA: TGTGCCAGCAGCCCGAGGGGGCATAACACCGGGGAGCTGTTTTTT.

The J gene is TRBJ1-1, the V gene TRBV29-1, with D possibly matching TRBD1 (6 bases). The V and J ends lost 4 bases and 11 bases respectively, with 14 bases between them. Germline CDR1 SQVTM, CDR2 ANQGSEA. This CDR3 has 11 amino acids. CDR3: CSVGLDRTAFF. CDR3 coding DNA: TGCAGCGTTGGGCTCGACAGGACCGCTTTCTTT.

The J gene is TRBJ1-1, the V gene TRBV11-1; D not resolved. This CDR3 region has 15 residues. V lost 5 bases and J 0 bases, leaving 13 bases between the germline ends. The germline V gene has CDR1 SGHAT and CDR2 FQDESV (reference sequence). As DNA, the CDR3 is TGTGCCAGCAGCCCCGGGGAGGGCTTGAACACTGAAGCTTTCTTT. This encodes CASSPGEGLNTEAFF.

The V gene is TRBV19, the J gene TRBJ1-5, with TRBD1 matching over 7 bases. Germline CDR1 reads LNHDA; CDR2 reads SQIVND (reference sequence). Trimming took 7 bases from V and 5 from J; bases not matched to a gene: 14. This CDR3 is 16 amino acids long. The CDR3 DNA follows: TGTGCCAGTAACCCCGAACAGGGGAAGGGATATCAGCCCCAGCATTTT. This encodes CASNPEQGKGYQPQHF.

In its sample, this clone was seen a few times. The chain has TRBV4-2 and TRBJ2-3; D is undetermined. V was trimmed by 0 bases and J by 3 bases, leaving 13 bases between them. The CDR3 is made up of 16 amino acids. The germline V gene has CDR1 LGHNA and CDR2 YNFKEQ. The CDR3 loop is CASSQEALPRTDTQYF. The DNA for the CDR3 is TGTGCCAGCAGCCAAGAAGCATTACCCCGGACAGATACGCAGTATTTT.

V gene TRBV6-6 combines with J gene TRBJ1-3; D perhaps matches TRBD1 (5 bases). V lost 5 bases and J 2 bases, leaving 13 bases between the germline ends. Per the germline V gene, CDR1 is MNHNY and CDR2 is SVGAGI (reference sequence). The CDR3 has 15 residues. As DNA, the CDR3 is TGTGCCAGCAGTCCTTTACAGGCAGCTGGAAACACCATATATTTT. Encoded protein: CASSPLQAAGNTIYF.

This chain uses TRBV7-8 with TRBJ1-2; D ambiguous. The V and J ends lost 5 bases and 2 bases respectively, with 9 bases between them. CDR3 length equals 13 residues. Looked up from germline, CDR1 is SGHVS and CDR2 is FQNEAQ. DNA of the CDR3: TGTGCCAGCAGCCTCAACTTAAACTATGGCTACACCTTC. This codes for CASSLNLNYGYTF.

The chain couples TRBV27 to TRBJ2-3; 9 nucleotides match TRBD2. This CDR3 is built from 15 residues. Germline lookup yields CDR1 MNHEY and CDR2 SMNVEV (reference sequence). V shed 4 bases and J 4 bases; nucleotides not matched to a gene: 6. CDR3 nucleotide sequence: TGTGCCAGCAGTTCAGCGGGGGGAGACGCAGATACGCAGTATTTT. This translates into CASSSAGGDADTQYF.

Details on this clone: The junction and the germline gene differ at one end; a read error may be behind it. The identical CDR3 is also encoded by other nucleotide sequences in the sample. The gene calls are TRBV18 and TRBJ1-1; 7 nucleotides line up with TRBD1. CDR1 KGHSH and CDR2 LQKENI come from the germline V gene. The CDR3 covers 19 residues. In nucleotides, the CDR3 is TGCGCCAGCTCACCGCTAGCGTTAGGGGGCTCGGCGATGAACACTGAAGCTTTCTTT. This sequence encodes CASSPLALGGSAMNTEAFF.

There are a few counts of this clone. The chain has TRBV5-4 and TRBJ2-3, with 8 nucleotides matching TRBD2. Looked up from germline, CDR1 is SGHNT and CDR2 is YYREEE (reference sequence). The CDR3 has 15 residues. J was trimmed by 7 bases and V by 0 bases; bases with no gene match: 7. CDR3 sequence: CASSLAQTSVHTQYF. The CDR3 DNA reads as TGTGCCAGCAGCTTGGCTCAGACTAGCGTGCATACGCAGTATTTT.

The CDR3 sequence: CASSQGWTGANEKLFF. The CDR3 nucleotides are TGTGCCAGCAGCCAAGGATGGACAGGGGCTAATGAAAAACTGTTTTTT. This chain connects TRBV14 to TRBJ1-4; 9 bases map to TRBD1. CDR1 is SGHDN and CDR2 is FVKESK in the germline V gene. CDR3 length equals 16 residues. Trimming cost V 1 base and J 3 bases; bases outside gene matches: 3.

The V gene is TRBV6-6, the J gene TRBJ1-3; no clear D. Germline loops: CDR1 MNHNY, CDR2 SVGAGI (reference sequence). V was trimmed by 2 bases and J by 2 bases, leaving 10 bases between them. CDR3 length equals 15 residues. DNA of the CDR3: TGTGCCAGCAGTTACGAGGGAGTTGCTGGAAACACCATATATTTT. Protein: CASSYEGVAGNTIYF.